This is a list of T cell receptor beta chains from one sample in a study of response to subunit inactivated influenza vaccine. TCRdb used MiXCR to reprocess the RT-PCR reads, holding one entry per CDR3 protein. Of roughly 700,000 distinct CDR3 sequences in the sample, less than 20% were seen once. Sequencing was performed on PBMCs from blood, taken less than 13 days after vaccination. Receptors were obtained from a man aged 45-60 years who received an inactivated influenza vaccine. Both conserved end residues are part of each CDR3. The order of the fields is clone size, J gene, V gene, D gene, CDR3 DNA, CDR3 protein. A D gene is named only where the DNA matches it firmly. Clone size is shown for a subset of rows, as once, few, many or a class of expanded clone.

size: few
J: TRBJ2-5
V: TRBV7-6
D: .
DNA: TGTGCCAGCAGCCCTACCCTCAGACAGATACCTAGGGAGACCCAGTACTTC
CDR3: CASSPTLRQIPRETQYF

size: few
J: TRBJ1-4
V: TRBV5-1
D: .
DNA: TGCGCCAGCCGATCGGCGGGCCCGAGGAGTGAAAAACTGTTTTTT
CDR3: CASRSAGPRSEKLFF

size: few
J: TRBJ2-6
V: TRBV5-1
D: .
DNA: TGCGCCAGCAGCTTGCCTCTCTCTGGGGCCAACGTCCTGACTTTC
CDR3: CASSLPLSGANVLTF

size: few
J: TRBJ1-2
V: TRBV6-1
D: .
DNA: TGTGCCAGCAGCCGATCAGGGTACACTAACTATGGCTACACCTTC
CDR3: CASSRSGYTNYGYTF

size: few
J: TRBJ2-2
V: TRBV7-2
D: .
DNA: TGTGCCAGCAGCCGAAGACAGGCGAACACCGGGGAGCTGTTTTTT
CDR3: CASSRRQANTGELFF

size: few
J: TRBJ2-3
V: TRBV7-2
D: TRBD2
DNA: TGTGCCAGCAGCTTATCTAGCGGGAGCGCAGATACGCAGTATTTT
CDR3: CASSLSSGSADTQYF

size: few
J: TRBJ2-7
V: TRBV29-1
D: .
DNA: TGCAGCGTTGCTTCGGTCAGAGCGACGGCGGGGTGGGAGCAGTACTTC
CDR3: CSVASVRATAGWEQYF

size: many
J: TRBJ2-6
V: TRBV7-6
D: .
DNA: TGTGCCAGCAGTACTGGAGGGATCTCTGGGGCCAACGTCCTGACTTTC
CDR3: CASSTGGISGANVLTF

size: .
J: TRBJ2-3
V: TRBV7-8
D: TRBD2
DNA: TGTGCCAGCAGCTTAAAGCGGGAGAACACAGATACGCAGTATTTT
CDR3: CASSLKRENTDTQYF

size: few
J: TRBJ1-6
V: TRBV7-9
D: .
DNA: TGTGCCAGCAGCTTAGCGTCGGAAGGAATTGGTTCACCCCTCCACTTT
CDR3: CASSLASEGIGSPLHF

size: .
J: TRBJ1-2
V: TRBV9
D: TRBD1
DNA: TGTGCCAGCAGCGTAGAAGGACAGGGGGCCTATGGCTACACCTTC
CDR3: CASSVEGQGAYGYTF

size: .
J: TRBJ2-1
V: TRBV10-2
D: .
DNA: TGCGCCAGCACGGGGCACTCCTACAATGAGCAGTTCTTC
CDR3: CASTGHSYNEQFF

size: few
J: TRBJ2-7
V: TRBV7-9
D: .
DNA: TGTGCCAGCAGGAAATCACCCCGGGACGAGCAGTACTTC
CDR3: CASRKSPRDEQYF

size: few
J: TRBJ2-7
V: TRBV5-1
D: TRBD1
DNA: TGCGCCAGCAGCTTGGGGGTTGGGACAGGGGGCCGCGAGCAGTACTTC
CDR3: CASSLGVGTGGREQYF

size: few
J: TRBJ2-2
V: TRBV3-1
D: TRBD1
DNA: TGTGCCAGCAGCCAAGTCTATTCGACAGGGGGCCCCGGGGAGCTGTTTTTT
CDR3: CASSQVYSTGGPGELFF

size: .
J: TRBJ2-3
V: TRBV4-2
D: TRBD2
DNA: TGTGCCAGCAGCCAAGAGCCGCGGGGGGGCATGTTTGCAGATACGCAGTATTTT
CDR3: CASSQEPRGGMFADTQYF

size: few
J: TRBJ2-7
V: TRBV4-2
D: TRBD1
DNA: TGTGCCAGCAGCCAAGCTGGGACTGGACAGGGCGACGAGCAGTACTTC
CDR3: CASSQAGTGQGDEQYF

size: few
J: TRBJ1-3
V: TRBV18
D: .
DNA: TGTGCCAGCTCACCACGAATCTCCTCTGGAAACACCATATATTTT
CDR3: CASSPRISSGNTIYF

size: .
J: TRBJ2-7
V: TRBV4-3
D: .
DNA: TGCGCCAGCAGCCAAGAGGGTGACAGAACCTACGAGCAGTACTTC
CDR3: CASSQEGDRTYEQYF

size: few
J: TRBJ2-7
V: TRBV11-2
D: .
DNA: TGTGCCAGCAGCTTAGAGGATGCTGACGGACCCTACGAGCAGTACTTC
CDR3: CASSLEDADGPYEQYF

size: few
J: TRBJ2-7
V: TRBV9
D: .
DNA: TGTGCCAGCAGCCCGTCCGGACAGCCCTTCTCCTACGAGCAGTACTTC
CDR3: CASSPSGQPFSYEQYF

size: few
J: TRBJ1-1
V: TRBV20-1
D: .
DNA: TGCAGTGCTAGAGCCAGGAGGGGCACTGAAGCTTTCTTT
CDR3: CSARARRGTEAFF

size: .
J: TRBJ2-5
V: TRBV5-1
D: TRBD2
DNA: TGCGCCAGCAGCTTAGGACTAGCCGTAGAGACCCAGTACTTC
CDR3: CASSLGLAVETQYF

size: many
J: TRBJ1-6
V: TRBV7-2
D: TRBD1
DNA: TGTGCCAGCAGCTTAGGACAGGGCAGTTCACCCCTCCACTTT
CDR3: CASSLGQGSSPLHF

size: .
J: TRBJ2-3
V: TRBV6-1
D: .
DNA: TGTGCCAGCAGTGGCGGACTAAAGTTAACAGATACGCAGTATTTT
CDR3: CASSGGLKLTDTQYF

size: .
J: TRBJ1-1
V: TRBV12-3/TRBV12-4
D: TRBD1
DNA: TGTGCCAGCAGCCTTGGGACAGGATTGGAAGCTTTCTTT
CDR3: CASSLGTGLEAFF

size: .
J: TRBJ2-3
V: TRBV7-2
D: TRBD1
DNA: TGTGCCAGCAGCCTTGGACAGGGGTCATACGATACGCAGTATTTT
CDR3: CASSLGQGSYDTQYF

size: .
J: TRBJ1-5
V: TRBV23-1
D: .
DNA: TGCGCCAGCAGTCAAGTGAGGGGGACGTACAATCAGCCCCAGCATTTT
CDR3: CASSQVRGTYNQPQHF

size: few
J: TRBJ2-7
V: TRBV24-1
D: TRBD1
DNA: TGTGCCACCAGCCGGACAGGGGCCTACGAGCAGTACTTC
CDR3: CATSRTGAYEQYF

size: many
J: TRBJ2-3
V: TRBV4-2
D: TRBD2
DNA: TGTGCCAGCAGCCAAGATGAGCGGGAGGGAGATACGCAGTATTTT
CDR3: CASSQDEREGDTQYF

size: few
J: TRBJ2-1
V: TRBV12-3/TRBV12-4
D: .
DNA: TGTGCCAGCAGTGCCTTGAGGGCTCCAGGGGACAATGAGCAGTTCTTC
CDR3: CASSALRAPGDNEQFF

size: .
J: TRBJ2-7
V: TRBV18
D: .
DNA: TGTGCCAGCTCACCAGATCCATCCGACCCAACCTACGAGCAGTACTTC
CDR3: CASSPDPSDPTYEQYF

size: few
J: TRBJ2-1
V: TRBV6-2/TRBV6-3
D: .
DNA: TGTGCCACTCGGACCCTCACCCACTACAATGAGCAGTTCTTC
CDR3: CATRTLTHYNEQFF

size: .
J: TRBJ2-5
V: TRBV6-5
D: .
DNA: TGTGCCAGCAGTTACGAGGGTAGGGCGGAGACCCAGTACTTC
CDR3: CASSYEGRAETQYF

size: .
J: TRBJ2-1
V: TRBV13
D: .
DNA: TGTGCCAGCAGCTTGATCAGTGTTGCCTACAATGAGCAGTTCTTC
CDR3: CASSLISVAYNEQFF

size: once
J: TRBJ2-7
V: TRBV12-3/TRBV12-4
D: .
DNA: TGTGCCATCAGTTTTTCTGCATGGGAACAACGGAAAGGAAACTACGAGCAGTACTTC
CDR3: CAISFSAWEQRKGNYEQYF

size: few
J: TRBJ2-3
V: TRBV11-1
D: .
DNA: TGTGCCAGCAGGACCCTGGGGACAGATACGCAGTATTTT
CDR3: CASRTLGTDTQYF

size: few
J: TRBJ2-4
V: TRBV7-9
D: .
DNA: TGTGCCAGCAGCCGCAAAGACCAGGGTGGGTGGGGAAACATTCAGTACTTC
CDR3: CASSRKDQGGWGNIQYF

size: many
J: TRBJ2-7
V: TRBV4-3
D: .
DNA: TGCGCCAGCAGCCAAGACGCGCGACAGTCCTACGAGCAGTACTTC
CDR3: CASSQDARQSYEQYF

size: .
J: TRBJ2-5
V: TRBV19
D: .
DNA: TGTGCCAGTATCGGTAGCGGAGCAACACTGGAAGAGACCCAGTACTTC
CDR3: CASIGSGATLEETQYF

size: .
J: TRBJ2-5
V: TRBV5-5
D: .
DNA: TGTGCCAGCAGCCGGGTGGAGACCCAAGAGACCCAGTACTTC
CDR3: CASSRVETQETQYF